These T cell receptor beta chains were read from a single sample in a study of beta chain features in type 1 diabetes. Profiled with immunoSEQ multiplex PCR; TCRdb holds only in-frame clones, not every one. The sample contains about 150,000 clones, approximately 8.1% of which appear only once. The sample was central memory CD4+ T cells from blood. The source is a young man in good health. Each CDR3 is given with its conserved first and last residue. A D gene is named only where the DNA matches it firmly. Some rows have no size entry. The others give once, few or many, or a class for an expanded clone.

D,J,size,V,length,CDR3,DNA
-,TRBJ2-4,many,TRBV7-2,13,CASSPGPSDIQYF,TGTGCCAGCAGCCCAGGACCTAGCGACATTCAGTACTTC
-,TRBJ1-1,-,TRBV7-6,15,CASGLRPREDTEAFF,TGTGCCAGCGGGCTCCGGCCGAGGGAAGACACTGAAGCTTTCTTT
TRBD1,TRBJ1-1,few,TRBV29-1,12,CSGRGQASEAFF,TGCAGCGGAAGGGGACAGGCCAGCGAAGCTTTCTTT
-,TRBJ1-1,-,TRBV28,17,CASSFRVGGTLNTEAFF,TGTGCCAGCAGTTTTCGTGTAGGAGGGACCCTGAACACTGAAGCTTTCTTT
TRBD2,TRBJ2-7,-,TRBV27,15,CASSPRGTSGYEQYF,TGTGCCAGCAGTCCGAGAGGGACTAGCGGCTACGAGCAGTACTTC
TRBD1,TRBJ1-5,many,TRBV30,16,CAWSGTGGLYLQPQHF,TGTGCCTGGAGCGGAACAGGGGGCCTCTACCTTCAGCCCCAGCATTTT
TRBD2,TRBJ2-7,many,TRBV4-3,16,CASSQGAGRESYEQYF,TGCGCCAGCAGCCAAGGAGCTGGGAGGGAATCCTACGAGCAGTACTTC
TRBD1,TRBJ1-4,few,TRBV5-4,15,CASSSDGTGNEKLFF,TGTGCCAGCAGCTCCGATGGGACAGGGAATGAAAAACTGTTTTTT
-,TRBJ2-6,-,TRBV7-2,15,CASSLSTAGANVLTF,TGTGCCAGCAGCTTAAGCACAGCCGGGGCCAACGTCCTGACTTTC
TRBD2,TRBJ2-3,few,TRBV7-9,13,CASRGLAGDTQYF,TGTGCCAGCAGGGGACTAGCGGGAGATACGCAGTATTTT
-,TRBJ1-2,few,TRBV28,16,CASTLVGGRGNYGYTF,TGTGCCAGCACCCTCGTGGGCGGTAGGGGGAACTATGGCTACACCTTC
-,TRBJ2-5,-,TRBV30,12,CAWTPTRETQYF,TGTGCCTGGACCCCCACGCGGGAGACCCAGTACTTC
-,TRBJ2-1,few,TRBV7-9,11,CASRRTNEQFF,TGTGCCAGCAGGCGTACGAATGAGCAGTTCTTC
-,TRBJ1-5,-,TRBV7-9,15,CASSSGGVRNQPQHF,TGTGCCAGCAGCTCAGGCGGGGTTCGCAATCAGCCCCAGCATTTT
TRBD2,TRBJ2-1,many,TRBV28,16,CASSFHPSGRWNEQFF,TGTGCCAGCAGTTTTCACCCTAGCGGGAGATGGAATGAGCAGTTCTTC
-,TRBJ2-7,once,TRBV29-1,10,CSPSRGTQYF,TGCAGCCCGAGTCGGGGAACGCAGTACTTC
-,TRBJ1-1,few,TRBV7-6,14,CASSFAGLNTEAFF,TGTGCCAGCAGCTTCGCAGGGCTCAACACTGAAGCTTTCTTT
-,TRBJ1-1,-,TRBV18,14,CASSPTAMNTEAFF,TGTGCCAGCTCACCAACAGCCATGAACACTGAAGCTTTCTTT
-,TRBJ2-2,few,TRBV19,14,CASSIGATTGELFF,TGTGCCAGTAGTATAGGGGCGACCACCGGGGAGCTGTTTTTT
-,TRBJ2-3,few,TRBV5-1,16,CASSLVAGSTTDTQYF,TGCGCCAGCAGCTTGGTTGCGGGGAGCACCACAGATACGCAGTATTTT
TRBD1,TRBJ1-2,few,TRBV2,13,CASSQDRAYGYTF,TGTGCCAGCAGTCAGGACAGGGCCTATGGCTACACCTTC
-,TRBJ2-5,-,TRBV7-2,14,CASRPLGRRETQYF,TGTGCCAGCAGGCCGTTGGGGAGGAGGGAGACCCAGTACTTC
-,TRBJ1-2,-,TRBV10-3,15,CAISESKGKNYGYTF,TGTGCCATCAGTGAGTCGAAGGGGAAGAACTATGGCTACACCTTC
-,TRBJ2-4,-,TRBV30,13,CAWGGLIKNIQYF,TGTGCCTGGGGAGGTCTAATCAAAAACATTCAGTACTTC
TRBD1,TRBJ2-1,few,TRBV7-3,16,CASSPQGAGVYNEQFF,TGTGCCAGCAGCCCCCAGGGGGCTGGGGTCTACAATGAGCAGTTCTTC
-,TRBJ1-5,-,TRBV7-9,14,CASSLSSGDQPQHF,TGTGCCAGCAGCTTAAGTTCGGGAGATCAGCCCCAGCATTTT
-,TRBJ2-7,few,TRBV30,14,CASSYTGSSYEQYF,TGTGCCAGCAGCTATACCGGGAGCTCCTACGAGCAGTACTTC
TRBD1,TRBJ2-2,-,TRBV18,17,CASSPPLAGTGSGELFF,TGTGCCAGCTCACCCCCTCTCGCCGGGACAGGGTCCGGGGAGCTGTTTTTT
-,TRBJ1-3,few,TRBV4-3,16,CASSQTPASSGNTIYF,TGCGCCAGCAGCCAAACCCCAGCTAGCTCTGGAAACACCATATATTTT
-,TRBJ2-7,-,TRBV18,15,CASSPQPQDAYEQYF,TGTGCCAGCTCACCACAACCACAGGACGCCTACGAGCAGTACTTC
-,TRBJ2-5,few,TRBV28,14,CASSLYGVEETQYF,TGTGCCAGCAGTTTATACGGGGTGGAAGAGACCCAGTACTTC
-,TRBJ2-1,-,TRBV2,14,CASSPGYAVNEQFF,TGTGCCAGCAGTCCTGGGTACGCGGTCAATGAGCAGTTCTTC
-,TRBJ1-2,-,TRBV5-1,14,CASNLGQGNYGYTF,TGCGCCAGCAACCTGGGGCAGGGGAACTATGGCTACACCTTC
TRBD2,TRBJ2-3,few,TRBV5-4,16,CASSTRAGPLTDTQYF,TGTGCCAGCAGCACCAGAGCGGGACCTTTGACAGATACGCAGTATTTT
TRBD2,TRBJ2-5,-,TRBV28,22,CASSFTSNGTGGQKERWETQYF,TGTGCCAGCAGTTTTACCTCAAATGGCACGGGAGGGCAGAAGGAGAGGTGGGAGACCCAGTACTTC
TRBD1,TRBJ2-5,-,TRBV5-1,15,CASSLTGACQETQYF,TGCGCCAGCAGCCTGACAGGGGCCTGCCAAGAGACCCAGTACTTC
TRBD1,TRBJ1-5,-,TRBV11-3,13,CASSLEKDRVLDF,TGTGCCAGCAGCTTAGAAAAAGACAGGGTTTTGGATTTT
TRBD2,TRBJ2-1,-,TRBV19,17,CASSSRGLAGGRNEQFF,TGTGCCAGTAGCTCAAGGGGACTAGCGGGAGGGAGGAATGAGCAGTTCTTC
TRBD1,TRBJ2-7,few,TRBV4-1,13,CASSHPGQGEKNF,TGCGCCAGCAGCCATCCAGGACAGGGGGAAAAGAACTTC
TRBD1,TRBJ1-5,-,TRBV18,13,CASRGQATQPQHF,TGTGCCAGCCGCGGACAGGCCACACAGCCCCAGCATTTT
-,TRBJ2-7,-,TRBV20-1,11,CSPNKQYEQYF,TGCAGTCCTAATAAACAATACGAGCAGTACTTC
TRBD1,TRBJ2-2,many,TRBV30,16,CAWSKSTGANTGELFF,TGTGCCTGGAGTAAATCGACAGGGGCAAACACCGGGGAGCTGTTTTTT
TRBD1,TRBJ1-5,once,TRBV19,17,CASSPGTGRNSNQPQHF,TGTGCCAGTAGCCCCGGGACAGGGAGAAATAGCAATCAGCCCCAGCATTTT
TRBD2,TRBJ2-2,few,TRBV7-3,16,CASSHTSGGPPGELFF,TGTGCCAGCAGCCACACTAGCGGGGGCCCCCCCGGGGAGCTGTTTTTT